The source of this T cell receptor beta chain is a study of T cells in Graves' hyperthyroidism and ophthalmopathy. The overall study: Before treatment of any kind, peripheral blood was taken at initial diagnosis.

Study-wide findings and caveats: Most expanded thyroid clonotypes above 0.001 also appeared in blood.

When ophthalmopathy did not progress within 18 months, Graves' hyperthyroidism was considered stable. Every diagnosis used clinical symptoms, serum thyroxine and TRAb, thyroid ultrasound and orbital computed tomography. Germline V gene data show CDR1 as DFQATT and CDR2 as SNEGSKA (reference sequence). This CDR3 spans 11 amino acids. V lost 7 bases and J 6 bases, leaving 12 bases between the germline ends. RNA transcripts gave rise to amplified TCR beta CDR3 regions. A first-round RT-PCR of the TCR CDR3 used the HTBI primer set. TCRdb redid the calling of the multiplex PCR reads with MiXCR, one entry per CDR3 protein. The sample records hundreds of thousands of distinct CDR3 sequences, about 14% being singletons. This clonotype was detected a few times. Its antigen is currently unknown.

This chain joins TRBV20-1 and TRBJ1-1; D unresolved. Sequencing used blood. The source of this sequence is a woman younger than 35 with Graves' hyperthyroidism. The DNA for the CDR3 is TGCAGTGTAACGCGGGGTGCTGAAGCTTTCTTT. This codes for CSVTRGAEAFF.